These T cell receptor beta chains were read from a single sample in a study of cytomegalovirus exposure and HLA in healthy donors. The protocol was immunoSEQ multiplex PCR, while the TCRdb copy is restricted to in-frame clones and leaves out a portion. This sample has under 130,000 clones, with approximately 11% found just once. The specimen sequenced was PBMCs. The receptor source for this set is a middle-aged man in good health and CMV-seropositive. Each CDR3 is given with its conserved first and last residue. The D gene is left open where the match is weak. A clone size is listed for some rows: how often the clone was seen (once, few, many), or a class if it is expanded.

TRBD2	TRBV12-5	few	TRBJ2-5	CASGLGVWDGRAFSSSETQYF	TGTGCTAGTGGTTTGGGTGTCTGGGACGGGAGGGCCTTTTCTTCATCAGAGACCCAGTACTTC
TRBD1	TRBV9	few	TRBJ1-2	CASSVQGGGYGYTF	TGTGCCAGCAGCGTGCAGGGGGGTGGCTATGGCTACACCTTC
NA	TRBV10-1	NA	TRBJ2-7	CASSEITRAEQYF	TGCGCCAGCAGTGAGATTACTAGAGCCGAGCAGTACTTC
NA	TRBV11-2	NA	TRBJ2-7	CASSQDTSSYEQYF	TGTGCCAGCAGCCAGGATACCAGCTCCTACGAGCAGTACTTC
TRBD1	TRBV14	few	TRBJ1-2	CASSQDRTGPYGYTF	TGTGCCAGCAGCCAAGACCGGACAGGGCCTTATGGCTACACCTTC
NA	TRBV19	many	TRBJ1-5	CASSMREGDSNQPQHF	TGTGCCAGTAGTATGAGGGAGGGGGATAGCAATCAGCCCCAGCATTTT
NA	TRBV29-1	few	TRBJ2-5	CSVSLLATYQETQYF	TGCAGCGTTTCTCTCCTAGCGACGTACCAAGAGACCCAGTACTTC
TRBD2	TRBV5-1	few	TRBJ2-1	CATTLLAGGDNEQFF	TGCGCCACCACCTTACTAGCGGGAGGGGACAATGAGCAGTTCTTC
NA	TRBV19	NA	TRBJ1-5	CASSKVGAGRPYSNQPQHF	TGTGCCAGTAGTAAAGTTGGGGCAGGGCGTCCTTATAGCAATCAGCCCCAGCATTTT
TRBD1	TRBV12-5	NA	TRBJ2-2	CASGIRQGNTGELFF	TGTGCTAGTGGTATCAGACAGGGGAACACCGGGGAGCTGTTTTTT
TRBD2	TRBV6-4	NA	TRBJ2-1	CASSEGTSGRGNEQFF	TGTGCCAGCAGTGAAGGGACTAGCGGGAGGGGTAATGAGCAGTTCTTC
NA	TRBV6-6	NA	TRBJ2-2	CASSYSRPATGELFF	TGTGCCAGCAGTTATTCCAGGCCCGCCACCGGGGAGCTGTTTTTT
NA	TRBV9	NA	TRBJ2-3	CASSVAPTSTDTQYF	TGTGCCAGCAGCGTAGCCCCAACTAGCACAGATACGCAGTATTTT
TRBD2	TRBV10-2	NA	TRBJ2-2	CASSVAGGWTGELFF	TGCGCCAGCAGTGTCGCGGGAGGGTGGACCGGGGAGCTGTTTTTT
TRBD1	TRBV28	few	TRBJ1-2	CASSTYRGIFYGYTF	TGTGCCAGCAGTACTTACAGGGGGATCTTCTATGGCTACACCTTC
NA	TRBV28	few	TRBJ2-2	CASSLLGQVRHTGELFF	TGTGCCAGCAGTTTATTGGGGCAGGTACGGCACACCGGGGAGCTGTTTTTT
NA	TRBV6-6	NA	TRBJ2-1	CASVGGDNYNEQFF	TGTGCCAGCGTTGGGGGGGACAACTACAATGAGCAGTTCTTC
TRBD1	TRBV10-2	NA	TRBJ1-1	CASSGQGGTEAFF	TGCGCCAGCTCAGGACAGGGGGGGACTGAAGCTTTCTTT
NA	TRBV29-1	NA	TRBJ2-5	CSVPWGGIETQYF	TGCAGCGTCCCCTGGGGCGGAATAGAGACCCAGTACTTC
TRBD2	TRBV10-1	few	TRBJ2-3	CASSDAAGTSGTDTQYF	TGCGCCAGCAGTGACGCAGCCGGGACTAGCGGCACAGATACGCAGTATTTT
TRBD1	TRBV19	NA	TRBJ1-5	CASSWTGGLSSPQPQHF	TGTGCCAGTAGCTGGACAGGGGGCCTCAGCAGCCCTCAGCCCCAGCATTTT
TRBD2	TRBV9	few	TRBJ2-1	CASGLAAYNEQFF	TGTGCCAGCGGGCTAGCGGCCTACAATGAGCAGTTCTTC
TRBD2	TRBV6-5	few	TRBJ2-7	CASSYSLAGGVYEQYF	TGTGCCAGCAGTTACTCACTAGCGGGAGGTGTGTACGAGCAGTACTTC
TRBD2	TRBV6-5	NA	TRBJ2-7	CASRATSGRYYEQYF	TGTGCCAGCAGAGCCACTAGCGGGAGGTACTACGAGCAGTACTTC
NA	TRBV6-5	few	TRBJ1-1	CASNNGVNTEAFF	TGTGCCAGCAACAACGGAGTGAACACTGAAGCTTTCTTT
TRBD1	TRBV25-1	NA	TRBJ1-2	CASSEGLQGAWGYTF	TGTGCCAGCAGTGAAGGCCTCCAGGGGGCTTGGGGCTACACCTTC
NA	TRBV27	NA	TRBJ1-5	CASSPRWGLNQPQHF	TGTGCCAGCAGTCCCCGGTGGGGCCTAAATCAGCCCCAGCATTTT
NA	TRBV6-5	few	TRBJ1-2	CASTPSGEAYGYTF	TGTGCCAGCACCCCGAGCGGCGAAGCCTATGGCTACACCTTC
NA	TRBV5-1	NA	TRBJ2-7	CASSGDSVAYEQYF	TGCGCCAGCAGCGGCGACTCAGTAGCCTACGAGCAGTACTTC
TRBD1	TRBV15	few	TRBJ2-7	CATSRSRQGSHEQYF	TGTGCCACCAGCAGATCGAGACAGGGGAGTCACGAGCAGTACTTC
NA	TRBV11-2	few	TRBJ2-1	CASSPSTGPYNEQFF	TGTGCCAGCAGCCCTAGCACGGGCCCCTACAATGAGCAGTTCTTC
TRBD2	TRBV25-1	NA	TRBJ2-1	CASSGLTSGRRIEQFF	TGTGCCAGCAGTGGGTTGACTAGCGGGAGGCGAATTGAGCAGTTCTTC
NA	TRBV6-1	many	TRBJ1-4	CASTWGGKLFF	TGTGCCAGCACTTGGGGCGGAAAACTGTTTTTT
NA	TRBV6-1	few	TRBJ2-1	CASSSVPRNEQFF	TGTGCCAGCAGTTCAGTCCCCAGAAATGAGCAGTTCTTC
NA	TRBV9	few	TRBJ2-5	CASSVGGGGSETQYF	TGTGCCAGCAGCGTAGGGGGTGGAGGGAGCGAGACCCAGTACTTC
NA	TRBV5-1	few	TRBJ2-2	CASSFTTGRITGELFF	TGCGCCAGCAGCTTTACCACAGGGAGAATCACCGGGGAGCTGTTTTTT
TRBD2	TRBV7-9	few	TRBJ2-1	CASSQSSGFYNEQFF	TGTGCCAGCAGCCAAAGTAGCGGGTTTTACAATGAGCAGTTCTTC
NA	TRBV14	many	TRBJ2-5	CASSQISSSQETQYF	TGTGCCAGCAGCCAAATATCTAGTTCCCAAGAGACCCAGTACTTC
NA	TRBV5-1	NA	TRBJ2-7	CASKSEVALYEQYF	TGCGCCAGCAAAAGCGAGGTGGCCCTCTACGAGCAGTACTTC
TRBD1	TRBV6-6	NA	TRBJ1-1	CASSKPQGLAGAFF	TGTGCCAGCAGTAAGCCACAGGGGCTGGCGGGAGCTTTCTTT